This T cell receptor (beta chain) was observed in a study of shared clonotypes between healthy human individuals. Study-wide context: Each donor contributed plates that comprised three CD4 naive, three CD4 memory, two CD8 naive and one CD8 memory.

Note on this clone: Its target is not known.

All donors were Caucasian adults living in Nashville, Tennessee. Germline-derived CDR1 and CDR2 are SGHTA and FQGNSA. The CDR3 length is 14 residues. V was clipped by 3 bases and J by 3 bases, with 12 bases between them. Authors' data handling: ImmunoSEQ yielded junction-only sequences lacking quality scores, so filtering differed. Profiled with immunoSEQ multiplex PCR; TCRdb holds only in-frame clones, not every one. That table gives V, J and clone size, and the DNA gave D and trimming. This table holds some 790,000 clones, roughly 72% found once. The study, taken as a whole, reports: The rarefaction results pointed to incomplete sorted-subset sequencing despite large depth.

The specimen sequenced was memory CD4+ T cells sorted from blood. The subset here: CD45RA-negative fraction. This chain links TRBV7-2 with TRBJ2-7; D unclear. This sequence originates from a woman aged 25 to 39 in good health. The CDR3 nucleotides are TGTGCCAGCAGCTTCAGGCTGGGCTACTACGAGCAGTACTTC. Its translation is CASSFRLGYYEQYF. Supplemented by reference TRBV7-2 and TRBJ2-7, the full variable domain reads GAGVSQSPSNKVTEKGKDVELRCDPISGHTALYWYRQSLGQGLEFLIYFQGNSAPDKSGLPSDRFSAERTGGSVSTLTIQRTQQEDSAVYLCASSFRLGYYEQYFGPGTRLTVT.